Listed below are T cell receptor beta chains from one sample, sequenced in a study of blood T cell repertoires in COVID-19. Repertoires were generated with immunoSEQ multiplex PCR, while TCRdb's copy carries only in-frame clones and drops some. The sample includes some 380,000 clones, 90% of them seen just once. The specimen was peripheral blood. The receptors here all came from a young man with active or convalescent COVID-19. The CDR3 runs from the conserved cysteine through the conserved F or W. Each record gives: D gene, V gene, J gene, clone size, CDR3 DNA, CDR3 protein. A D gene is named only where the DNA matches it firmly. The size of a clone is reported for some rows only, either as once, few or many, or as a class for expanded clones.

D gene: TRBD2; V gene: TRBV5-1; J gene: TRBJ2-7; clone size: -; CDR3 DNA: TGCGCCAGCAGTCTCGGGGGGGTGGCCTACGAGCAGTACTTC; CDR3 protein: CASSLGGVAYEQYF
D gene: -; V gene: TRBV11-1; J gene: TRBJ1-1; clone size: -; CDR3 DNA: TGTGCCAGCAGCTTAGCGATGGGCTCCACTGAAGCTTTCTTT; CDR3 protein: CASSLAMGSTEAFF
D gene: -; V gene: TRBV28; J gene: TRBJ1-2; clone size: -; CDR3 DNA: TGTGCCAGCAGATCCCGCGGGGTACTTAATGGCTACACCTTC; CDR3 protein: CASRSRGVLNGYTF
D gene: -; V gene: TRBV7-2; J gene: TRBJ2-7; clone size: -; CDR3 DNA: TGTGCCAGCAGCTTACTACCTAGCTACCTCGAGCAGTACTTC; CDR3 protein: CASSLLPSYLEQYF
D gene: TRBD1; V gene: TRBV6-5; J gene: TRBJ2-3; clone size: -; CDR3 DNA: TGTGCCAGCCTAGGGGGCGGCAGGGGCACAGATACGCAGTATTTT; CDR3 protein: CASLGGGRGTDTQYF
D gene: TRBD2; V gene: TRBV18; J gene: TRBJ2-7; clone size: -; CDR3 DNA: TGTGCCAGCTCACCCGGACTAGCGATATCGCACGAGCAGTACTTC; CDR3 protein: CASSPGLAISHEQYF
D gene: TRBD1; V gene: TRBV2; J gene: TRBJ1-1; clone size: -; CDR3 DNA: TGTGCCAGCAGTCCCACAGGGGGCACTGAAGCTTTCTTT; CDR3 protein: CASSPTGGTEAFF
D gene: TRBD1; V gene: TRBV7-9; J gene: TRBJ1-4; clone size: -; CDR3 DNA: TGTGCCAGCAGCCGACAGGGAAACCCACGGGACGAAAAACTGTTTTTT; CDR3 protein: CASSRQGNPRDEKLFF
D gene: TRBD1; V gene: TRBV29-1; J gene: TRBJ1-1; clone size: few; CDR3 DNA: TGCAGCGTTGACCCCGACAGGGGGCGCGCTGAAGCTTTCTTT; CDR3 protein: CSVDPDRGRAEAFF
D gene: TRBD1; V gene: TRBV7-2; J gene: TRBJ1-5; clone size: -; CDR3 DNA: TGTGCCAGCAGCCAGAGGACAGGGGAGGGTCAGCCCCAGCATTTT; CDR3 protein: CASSQRTGEGQPQHF
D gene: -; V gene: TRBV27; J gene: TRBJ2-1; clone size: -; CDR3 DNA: TGTGCCAGCAGTTTTCTAGCGCCCTACAATGAGCAGTTCTTC; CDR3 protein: CASSFLAPYNEQFF
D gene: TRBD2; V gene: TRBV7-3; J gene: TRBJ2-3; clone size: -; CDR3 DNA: TGTGCCAGCAGCCCGAGACTAGCGGGGGCCTCCACAGATACGCAGTATTTT; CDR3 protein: CASSPRLAGASTDTQYF
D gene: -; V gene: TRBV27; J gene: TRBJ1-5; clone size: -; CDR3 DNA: TGTGCCAGCAGTTTTAGGGGTGAACAGCCCCAGCATTTT; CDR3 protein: CASSFRGEQPQHF
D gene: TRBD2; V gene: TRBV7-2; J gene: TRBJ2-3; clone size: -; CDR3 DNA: TGTGCCAGCAGCTTAATTAGGTTTAGCGGGGGCCTACGCACAGATACGCAGTATTTT; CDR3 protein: CASSLIRFSGGLRTDTQYF
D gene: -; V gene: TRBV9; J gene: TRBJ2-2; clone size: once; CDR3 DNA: TGTGCCAGCAGCGGGGGCTGGCTAGGCACCGGGGAGCTGTTTTTT; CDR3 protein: CASSGGWLGTGELFF
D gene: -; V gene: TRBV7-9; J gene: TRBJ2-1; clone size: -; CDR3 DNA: TGTGCCAGCAGCTTACAGAGAGGGGAGCAGTTCTTC; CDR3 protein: CASSLQRGEQFF
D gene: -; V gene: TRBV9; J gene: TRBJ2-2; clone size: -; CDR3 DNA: TGTGCCAGCAGCCCCTACGGGGGGCAGAGTGCCGGGGAGCTGTTTTTT; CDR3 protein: CASSPYGGQSAGELFF
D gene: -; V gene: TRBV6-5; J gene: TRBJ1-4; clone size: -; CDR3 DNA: TGTGCCAGCAGTTACTCGACTGGGGGGAATGAAAAACTGTTTTTT; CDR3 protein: CASSYSTGGNEKLFF
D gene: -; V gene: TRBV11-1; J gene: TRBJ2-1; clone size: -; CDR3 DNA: TGTGCCAGCAGCCCCTTACTAAGCTCCTACAATGAGCAGTTCTTC; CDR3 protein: CASSPLLSSYNEQFF
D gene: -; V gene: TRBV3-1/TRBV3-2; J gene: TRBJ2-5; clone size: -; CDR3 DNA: TGTGCCAGCAGACGCGCCCAAGAGACCCAGTACTTC; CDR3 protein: CASRRAQETQYF
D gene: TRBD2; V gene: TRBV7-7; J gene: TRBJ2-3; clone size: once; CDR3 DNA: TGTGCTAGCACCAAGCCGGGACTAGCGGATGGGGGCACAGATACGCAGTATTTT; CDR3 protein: CASTKPGLADGGTDTQYF
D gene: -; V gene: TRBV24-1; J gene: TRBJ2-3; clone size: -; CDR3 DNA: TGTGCCACCAGTGATTTGAGCGGGCGCACAGATACGCAGTATTTT; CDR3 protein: CATSDLSGRTDTQYF
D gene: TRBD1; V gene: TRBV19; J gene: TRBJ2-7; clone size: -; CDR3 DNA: TGTGCCAGCTCCTGGGAGGACAGGGGGCCTTACGAGCAGTACTTC; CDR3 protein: CASSWEDRGPYEQYF
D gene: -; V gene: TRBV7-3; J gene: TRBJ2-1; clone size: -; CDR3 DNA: TGTGCCAGCAGCTCCGACAGTTACAATGAGCAGTTCTTC; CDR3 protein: CASSSDSYNEQFF
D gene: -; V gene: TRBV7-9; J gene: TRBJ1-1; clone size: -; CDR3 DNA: TGTGCCAGCAGTTTATACGGGAGGTCAGAATCGGTGAACACTGAAGCTTTCTTT; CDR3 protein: CASSLYGRSESVNTEAFF
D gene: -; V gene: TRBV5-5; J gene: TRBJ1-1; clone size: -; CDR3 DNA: TGTGCCAGCAGCTTGGTTGAGGGGGACACTGAAGCTTTCTTT; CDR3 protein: CASSLVEGDTEAFF
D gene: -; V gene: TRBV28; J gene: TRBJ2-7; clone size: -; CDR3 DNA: TGTGCCAGCACCTCGCGTGAGGGCACAATCTACGAGCAGTACTTC; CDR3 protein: CASTSREGTIYEQYF
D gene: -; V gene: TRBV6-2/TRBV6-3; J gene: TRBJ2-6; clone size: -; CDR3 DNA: TGTGCCAGCAGTTACTCGAGGGGGGGGAGCTCTGGGGCCAACGTGCTGACTTTC; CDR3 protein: CASSYSRGGSSGANVLTF
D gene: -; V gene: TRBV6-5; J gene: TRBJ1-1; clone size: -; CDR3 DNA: TGTGCCAGCACCTTGGGAAGGGGAATGAACACTGAAGCTTTCTTT; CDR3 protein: CASTLGRGMNTEAFF
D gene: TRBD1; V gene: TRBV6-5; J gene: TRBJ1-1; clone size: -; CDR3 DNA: TGTGCCAGCAGTTACGACAGGGGAAACACTGAAGCTTTCTTT; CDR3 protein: CASSYDRGNTEAFF
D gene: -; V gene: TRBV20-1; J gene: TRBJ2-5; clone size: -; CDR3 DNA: TGCAGTGCTAGTCTGGCGGGCCAGCTCCAAGAGACCCAGTACTTC; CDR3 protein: CSASLAGQLQETQYF
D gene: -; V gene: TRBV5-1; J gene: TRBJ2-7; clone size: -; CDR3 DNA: TGCGCCAGCAGCTTGGTCCAGGGCTCCGAGCAGTACTTC; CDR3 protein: CASSLVQGSEQYF
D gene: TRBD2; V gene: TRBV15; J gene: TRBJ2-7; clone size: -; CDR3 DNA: TGTGCCACCAGCAGAGATCCCCGCGGGGGTGAGCAGTACTTC; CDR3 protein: CATSRDPRGGEQYF
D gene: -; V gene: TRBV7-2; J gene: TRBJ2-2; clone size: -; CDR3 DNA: TGTGCCAGCAGCTCCGACAGGAGCCTCACCGGGGAGCTGTTTTTT; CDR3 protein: CASSSDRSLTGELFF
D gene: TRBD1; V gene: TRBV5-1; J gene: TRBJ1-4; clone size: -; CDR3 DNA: TGCGCCAGCAGCCGGAGACAGGGGGCCGGGGAAAAACTGTTTTTT; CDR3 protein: CASSRRQGAGEKLFF
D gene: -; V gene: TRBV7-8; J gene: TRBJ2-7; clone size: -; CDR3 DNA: TGTGCCAGCCAGGGGGGCGGGGCGGACTACGAGCAGTACTTC; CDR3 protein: CASQGGGADYEQYF
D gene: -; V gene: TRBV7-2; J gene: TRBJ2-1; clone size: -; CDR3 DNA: TGTGCCAGCAGCTTATCTTTGAATGAGCAGTTCTTC; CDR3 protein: CASSLSLNEQFF
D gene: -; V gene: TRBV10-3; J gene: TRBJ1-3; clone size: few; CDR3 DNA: TGTGCCATCAGTGAGGGACAGGGAAACACCATATATTTT; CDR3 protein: CAISEGQGNTIYF
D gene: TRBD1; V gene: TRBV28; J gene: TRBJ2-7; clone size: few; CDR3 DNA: TGTGCCAGCAGGGGGACAGGGGCGGCCTACGAGCAGTACTTC; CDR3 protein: CASRGTGAAYEQYF